What follows are 15 T cell receptor beta chains derived from one specimen sequenced in a study of CD8 T cells in Susac syndrome. A quantity of roughly 0.5 to 1 ug RNA underwent reverse transcription using random hexamers. TCRdb re-called the immunoSEQ multiplex PCR reads through MiXCR, storing one row per CDR3 protein. The sample shows under 95,000 distinct CDR3 sequences, 95% of them seen only once. Sequenced: CD8+ T cells from PBMCs. These receptors were taken from a human donor with Susac syndrome.

The genes are TRBV7-8 and TRBJ1-2; D uncertain. The CDR3 runs 14 residues. In germline, CDR1 is SGHVS, CDR2 FQNEAQ. V was clipped by 5 bases and J by 4 bases, with 14 bases between them. The CDR3 region has the DNA TGTGCCAGCAGCGCCACAGAATGGGTCTATGGCTACACCTTC. Translation gives CASSATEWVYGYTF. The full variable domain, rest sourced from reference TRBV7-8 and TRBJ1-2, is GAGVSQSPRYKVAKRGQDVALRCDPISGHVSLFWYQQALGQGPEFLTYFQNEAQLDKSGLPSDRFFAERPEGSVSTLKIQRTQQEDSAVYLCASSATEWVYGYTFGSGTRLTVV.

This chain connects TRBV15 to TRBJ2-5; 7 bases are a match to TRBD2. CDR1 LNHNV and CDR2 YYDKDF come from the germline V gene (reference sequence). The CDR3 loop spans 18 amino acids. The ends lost 3 bases at V and 5 bases at J; junction bases unmatched: 18. CDR3 in amino acids: CATSRIPGTTNLRETQYF. For the CDR3, the DNA is TGTGCCACCAGCAGGATACCAGGGACTACTAATTTGAGGGAGACCCAGTACTTC.

V gene TRBV5-4 combines with J gene TRBJ2-5, with no clear D. The CDR3 extends over 18 amino acids. The germline V and J ends were trimmed by 1 base and 2 bases, with 21 bases remaining between them. The germline V gene encodes CDR1 SGHNT and CDR2 YYREEE (reference sequence). The chain's CDR3 is CASSLCFPLGSEQETQYF. The CDR3 bases are TGTGCCAGCAGCTTGTGTTTTCCCTTGGGGTCGGAACAAGAGACCCAGTACTTC.

This clonotype has just one count. This rearrangement joins TRBV7-2 to TRBJ2-1, with 10 nucleotides matching TRBD2. CDR3 length: 19 residues. The germline CDR1 and CDR2 sequences are SGHTA and FQGNSA. V gave up 5 bases and J gave up 6 bases; unmatched junction bases: 19. CDR3 sequence: CASSLTGLAVPRTSNEQFF. In DNA form, the CDR3 reads TGTGCCAGCAGCCTCACCGGACTAGCGGTTCCACGAACGAGCAATGAGCAGTTCTTC.

The chain links TRBV7-9 to TRBJ2-1; D is undetermined. Trimming took off 3 bases at V and 0 bases at J, with 3 bases between the two ends. The CDR3 runs to 13 residues. CDR1 and CDR2 from the germline V gene are SEHNR and FQNEAQ (reference sequence). The DNA of the CDR3 is TGTGCCAGCAGCTTTACCTCCTACAATGAGCAGTTCTTC. This gives the protein CASSFTSYNEQFF. Full variable domain (outside the CDR3, taken from reference TRBV7-9 and TRBJ2-1): DTGVSQNPRHKITKRGQNVTFRCDPISEHNRLYWYRQTLGQGPEFLTYFQNEAQLEKSRLLSDRFSAERPKGSFSTLEIQRTEQGDSAMYLCASSFTSYNEQFFGPGTRLTVL.

The chain joins TRBV27 to TRBJ2-5, with 7 bases identical to TRBD2. Losses at the gene ends were 9 bases for V and 2 bases for J; bases not matched to a gene: 3. The CDR3 spans 12 residues. Germline V gene sequence: CDR1 MNHEY, CDR2 SMNVEV (reference sequence). This chain's CDR3 is CASQREQETQYF. The CDR3 bases are TGTGCCAGTCAGCGGGAACAAGAGACCCAGTACTTC.

The chain is built from TRBV3-1 and TRBJ1-5, with a possible D match to TRBD1 (5 bases). The CDR3 runs to 14 residues. Trimming removed 0 bases at V and 4 bases at J, with 7 bases between. The germline gives CDR1 LGHDT, CDR2 YNNKEL (reference sequence). In DNA form, the CDR3 reads TGTGCCAGCAGCCAAGATGGGGGTAATCAGCCCCAGCATTTT. Translated, it gives CASSQDGGNQPQHF.

The CDR3 reads CAWSVSGRYEQYF. The CDR3 DNA is TGTGCCTGGAGTGTAAGCGGACGCTACGAGCAGTACTTC. V is TRBV30 and J is TRBJ2-7; D is perhaps TRBD2 (5 bases). Looked up from germline, CDR1 is GTSNPN and CDR2 is SVGIG (reference sequence). This CDR3 spans 13 amino acids. V lost 0 bases to trimming and J lost 3 bases, with 9 bases between them.

For the CDR3, the DNA is TGCGCCAGCAGCCAAGAGACTAGCGGGAGGGCCCGAGAGACCCAGTACTTC. Encoded protein: CASSQETSGRARETQYF. The rearrangement joins TRBV4-1 to TRBJ2-5, with 14 positions matching TRBD2. Trimming removed 0 bases from V and 4 bases from J; junction bases left unmatched: 4. CDR1 and CDR2 from the germline V gene are MGHRA and YSYEKL. There are 17 residues in the CDR3.

CDR3 coding DNA: TGTGCCGGGAGGGGCACAGATACGCAGTATTTT. Translation gives CAGRGTDTQYF. The V call is TRBV2, the J call TRBJ2-3; TRBD2 matches 7 bases. Germline V CDR1 and CDR2: SNHLY, FYNNEI. J lost 1 base, V lost 11 bases, and 0 bases had no gene match. This CDR3 has 11 residues.

The V gene is TRBV24-1, the J gene TRBJ2-7, with a possible D match to TRBD2 (5 bases). The CDR3 runs 17 residues. Looked up from germline, CDR1 is KGHDR and CDR2 is SFDVKD. Between the trimmed V and J ends, which lost 0 bases and 3 bases, there was a span of 17 bases. Written as DNA, the CDR3 is TGTGCCACCAGTGATTTGATGGTGAGGGCGGCGAACTACGAGCAGTACTTC. Protein product: CATSDLMVRAANYEQYF.

This sequence joins TRBV7-9 and TRBJ2-5, with D possibly called TRBD1 or TRBD2 (5 bases each). V lost 5 bases to trimming and J lost 2 bases, with 15 bases between them. CDR3 length: 15 amino acids. CDR1 and CDR2 from the germline V gene are SEHNR and FQNEAQ (reference sequence). In nucleotides, the CDR3 is TGTGCCAGCAGCCCCCGGGACGAGGGACAAGAGACCCAGTACTTC. Its translation: CASSPRDEGQETQYF. Supplemented by reference TRBV7-9 and TRBJ2-5, the full variable domain reads DTGVSQNPRHKITKRGQNVTFRCDPISEHNRLYWYRQTLGQGPEFLTYFQNEAQLEKSRLLSDRFSAERPKGSFSTLEIQRTEQGDSAMYLCASSPRDEGQETQYFGPGTRLLVL.

The rearrangement joins TRBV4-3 to TRBJ2-3; the D gene is possibly TRBD2 (6 bases). The germline V gene has CDR1 LGHNA and CDR2 YSLEER. V was shortened by 0 bases and J by 3 bases, with 10 bases between the two germline ends. CDR3 length: 15 residues. The DNA of the CDR3 is TGCGCCAGCAGCCAAGAGGACGGGAGTACAGATACGCAGTATTTT. It is translated as CASSQEDGSTDTQYF.

The chain recombines TRBV3-1 with TRBJ2-1; the D is unclear. The V and J ends lost 5 bases and 0 bases respectively, with 14 bases between them. The CDR3 runs 16 residues. The V gene's germline CDR1 is LGHDT and CDR2 YNNKEL (reference sequence). This chain's CDR3 is CASSADTGLSYNEQFF. Here the CDR3 DNA reads TGTGCCAGCAGCGCAGACACGGGCCTCTCCTACAATGAGCAGTTCTTC.

The chain is built from TRBV3-1 and TRBJ2-5, with TRBD2 matching 12 bases. This CDR3 is 17 amino acids long. V gave up 0 bases and J gave up 1 base; unmatched junction bases: 3. The germline V gene encodes CDR1 LGHDT and CDR2 YNNKEL (reference sequence). CDR3 in DNA: TGTGCCAGCAGCCAAGACTGGACTAGCGGGATCCAAGAGACCCAGTACTTC. The encoded protein is CASSQDWTSGIQETQYF.